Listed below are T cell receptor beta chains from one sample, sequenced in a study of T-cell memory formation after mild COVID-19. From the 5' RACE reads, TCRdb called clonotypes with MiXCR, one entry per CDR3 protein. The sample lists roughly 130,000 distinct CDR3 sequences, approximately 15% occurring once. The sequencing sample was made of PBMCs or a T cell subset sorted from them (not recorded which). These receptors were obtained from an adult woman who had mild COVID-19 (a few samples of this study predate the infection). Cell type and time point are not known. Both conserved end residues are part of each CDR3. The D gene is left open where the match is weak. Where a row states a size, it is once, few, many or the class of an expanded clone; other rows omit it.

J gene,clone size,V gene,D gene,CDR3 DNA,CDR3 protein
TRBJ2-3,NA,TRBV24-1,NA,TGTGCCACCAGTGATCGAGGGAGGGGGAGCACAGATACGCAGTATTTT,CATSDRGRGSTDTQYF
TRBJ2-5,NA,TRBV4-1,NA,TGCGCCAGCAGCCAATGGCAGAAAGAGACCCAGTACTTC,CASSQWQKETQYF
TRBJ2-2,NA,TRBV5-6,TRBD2,TGTGCCAGCTCCCCTAAACTAGCGGGGAAAAACACCGGGGAGCTGTTTTTT,CASSPKLAGKNTGELFF
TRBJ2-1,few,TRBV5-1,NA,TGCGCCAGCAGCTCGGACAGCTCCTACAATGAGCAGTTCTTC,CASSSDSSYNEQFF
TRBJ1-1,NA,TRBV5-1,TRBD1,TGCGTCAGCAGCCCGAGGGACAGGGAGAACACTGAAGCTTTCTTT,CVSSPRDRENTEAFF
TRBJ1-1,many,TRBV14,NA,TGTGCCAGCAGCGCCCCAACCATGCGCCACACTGAAGCTTTCTTT,CASSAPTMRHTEAFF
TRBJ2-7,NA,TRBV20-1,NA,TGCAGTGCTAGTTTGGGGCTCTCCTACGAGCAGTACTTC,CSASLGLSYEQYF
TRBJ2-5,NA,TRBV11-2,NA,TGTGCCAGCAGCTTTTTGGGCAGGGTAACCCAAGAGACCCAGTACTTC,CASSFLGRVTQETQYF
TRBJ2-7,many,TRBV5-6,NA,TGTGCCAGCAGCTATGGATCCTACGAGCAGTACTTC,CASSYGSYEQYF
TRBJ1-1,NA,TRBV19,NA,TGTGCCAGTAGAGCCAGAGGGAACACTGAAGCTTTCTTT,CASRARGNTEAFF
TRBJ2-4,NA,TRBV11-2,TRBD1,TGTGCCAGCAGCCCCATAGACAGGGCAGAAAACATTCAGTACTTC,CASSPIDRAENIQYF
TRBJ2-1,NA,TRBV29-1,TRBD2,TGCAGCGCCGTAGGACTAGCGGGAGGGCCCTCCTACAATGAGCAGTTCTTC,CSAVGLAGGPSYNEQFF
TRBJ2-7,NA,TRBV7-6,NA,TGTGCCATCAGCCAACCGACGGCAGGGGCCGAGCAGTACTTC,CAISQPTAGAEQYF
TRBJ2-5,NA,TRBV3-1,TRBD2,TGTGCCAGCAGCCGAGAAGCGGGGGGCCGGGAGACCCAGTACTTC,CASSREAGGRETQYF
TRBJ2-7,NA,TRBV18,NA,TGTGCCAGCTCACCCGGCAGGGGTCTAGGCGAGCAGTACTTC,CASSPGRGLGEQYF
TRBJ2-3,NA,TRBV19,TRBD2,TGTGCCAGTAGACGGACGGGAACTAGCGGGAGTATGGATACGCAGTATTTT,CASRRTGTSGSMDTQYF
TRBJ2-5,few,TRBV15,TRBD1,TGTGCCACCAGCAGAGCCTCGGGACAGCACGATCATGAGACCCAGTACTTC,CATSRASGQHDHETQYF